A single sample is the source of the 8 T cell receptor beta chains below, sequenced in a study of cytomegalovirus exposure and HLA in healthy donors. 13 Jbeta primers and 60 Vbeta primers were used for the PCR. Profiled with immunoSEQ multiplex PCR; TCRdb holds only in-frame clones, not every one. The listing records about 140,000 clones. Sequenced: PBMCs. These TCRs come from a male donor in good health and CMV-seronegative.

This chain connects TRBV6-1 to TRBJ2-7, with 10 bases fitting TRBD2. This CDR3 spans 15 amino acids. The germline V gene encodes CDR1 MNHNS and CDR2 SASEGT. V was pared by 6 bases and J by 2 bases, with 7 bases of the junction left unmatched. This CDR3 reads CASRGGLAATYEQYF. The DNA for the CDR3 is TGTGCCAGCAGGGGAGGACTAGCGGCAACCTACGAGCAGTACTTC.

The chain combines TRBV7-8 with TRBJ2-7; D is unresolved. CDR1 SGHVS and CDR2 FQNEAQ come from the germline V gene. The V end was cut by 5 bases, the J end by 0 bases, with 11 bases between. The CDR3 is made up of 14 amino acids. This chain's CDR3 is CASSTKSTSYEQYF. In DNA, the CDR3 is TGTGCCAGCAGCACTAAATCAACCTCCTACGAGCAGTACTTC.

The rearrangement uses TRBV4-1 and TRBJ2-2, with D perhaps TRBD2 (5 bases). Between the trimmed V and J ends, which lost 0 bases and 4 bases, there was a span of 9 bases. Germline loops: CDR1 MGHRA, CDR2 YSYEKL. The CDR3 extends over 15 amino acids. The chain's CDR3 is CASSQELGSTGELFF. CDR3 bases: TGCGCCAGCAGCCAAGAACTAGGCAGCACCGGGGAGCTGTTTTTT.

This chain connects TRBV29-1 to TRBJ1-2; 11 bases map to TRBD1. After removal of 5 bases from V and 7 bases from J, the junction contained 6 bases not matched to a gene. Germline values: CDR1 SQVTM, CDR2 ANQGSEA. The CDR3 contains 13 residues. The CDR3 is CSVIGQGAGGYTF. The CDR3 DNA is TGCAGCGTTATCGGACAGGGGGCGGGTGGCTACACCTTC.

CDR3 nucleotides: TGTGCCAGCAGCTTAATCCGGGGGTCCACCTACGAGCAGTACTTC. Amino acid sequence: CASSLIRGSTYEQYF. The V and J genes are TRBV7-2 and TRBJ2-7; D is perhaps TRBD2 (6 bases). V was cut by 2 bases and J by 2 bases, with 13 bases left in between. Germline V CDR1 and CDR2: SGHTA, FQGNSA. This CDR3 has 15 residues. Full variable domain (missing parts from reference TRBV7-2 and TRBJ2-7): GAGVSQSPSNKVTEKGKDVELRCDPISGHTALYWYRQSLGQGLEFLIYFQGNSAPDKSGLPSDRFSAERTGGSVSTLTIQRTQQEDSAVYLCASSLIRGSTYEQYFGPGTRLTVT.

The chain couples TRBV6-5 to TRBJ2-7; D ambiguous. With 0 bases removed from V and 4 bases from J, the gap between germline ends came to 13 bases. CDR1 is MNHEY, CDR2 SVGAGI, per germline. The CDR3 covers 15 residues. This chain's CDR3 is CASSYSSGTRYEQYF. The CDR3 DNA reads as TGTGCCAGCAGTTACTCGTCAGGAACCCGATACGAGCAGTACTTC.

The V and J genes are TRBV28 and TRBJ2-5; D unclear. V was cut by 6 bases and J by 5 bases, with 13 bases left in between. The CDR3 runs to 13 residues. CDR1 is MDHEN and CDR2 is SYDVKM in the germline V gene. The CDR3 DNA follows: TGTGCCAGCAGGGGCACCAGATGGGAGACCCAGTACTTC. Amino acid sequence: CASRGTRWETQYF.

CDR3 sequence (DNA): TGTGCCACCGGACAGGATAATCAGCCCCAGCATTTT. Translated, it gives CATGQDNQPQHF. The chain recombines TRBV27 with TRBJ1-5, with 7 bases aligning to TRBD1. The CDR3 is 12 amino acids. Germline V gives CDR1 MNHEY, CDR2 SMNVEV (reference sequence). Germline trimming cut 10 bases from V and 4 bases from J; bases unmatched to any gene: 4.